Presented here are 13 T cell receptor beta chains from one specimen sequenced in a study of blood T cell repertoires in COVID-19. Assay: immunoSEQ multiplex PCR; the TCRdb copy retains only in-frame clones and omits some. The repertoire consists of 120,000 or so clones, with 87% occurring once and the leading ten covering roughly 5%. Sequenced material: peripheral blood. The source is a human donor in a cohort sampled during active COVID-19.

This chain links TRBV2 with TRBJ2-7; 12 bases match TRBD1. The CDR3 covers 16 residues. Germline-derived CDR1 and CDR2 are SNHLY and FYNNEI. The ends lost 0 bases at V and 6 bases at J; junction bases unmatched: 6. The CDR3 here is CASSEAGTGGQGEQYF. As DNA, the CDR3 is TGTGCCAGCAGTGAAGCGGGGACAGGGGGCCAGGGCGAGCAGTACTTC.

This chain links TRBV30 with TRBJ2-1, with 10 bases matching TRBD1. From germline, CDR1 is GTSNPN and CDR2 SVGIG (reference sequence). With 3 bases clipped from V and 6 bases from J, the junction kept 8 bases outside the gene matches. The CDR3 runs 15 residues. This CDR3 reads CAWRRPGTGVNEQFF. CDR3 in DNA: TGTGCCTGGAGAAGACCCGGGACAGGGGTCAATGAGCAGTTCTTC.

The chain joins TRBV30 to TRBJ2-1, with 9 bases lining up with TRBD2. With V trimmed by 3 bases and J by 4 bases, 4 bases remained unmatched. Germline V gene data show CDR1 as GTSNPN and CDR2 as SVGIG (reference sequence). This CDR3 is 14 amino acids long. In DNA, the CDR3 is TGTGCCTGGAGGGGTAGCGGGGGATACAATGAGCAGTTCTTC. This sequence encodes CAWRGSGGYNEQFF.

The rearrangement uses TRBV6-5 and TRBJ2-3; D call uncertain. Germline values: CDR1 MNHEY, CDR2 SVGAGI. V lost 5 bases and J 5 bases, leaving 11 bases between the germline ends. This CDR3 region has 13 residues. The CDR3 loop is CASSRRSEDTQYF. The DNA of the CDR3 is TGTGCCAGCAGTCGGCGCAGCGAAGATACGCAGTATTTT.

The chain is built from TRBV10-3 and TRBJ2-1; TRBD1 might be the D (6 bases). The germline V gene encodes CDR1 ENHRY and CDR2 SYGVKD. The CDR3 spans 14 residues. V was cut by 0 bases and J by 9 bases, with 12 bases left in between. In DNA, the CDR3 is TGTGCCATCAGTGAGTCGACGAGGGGGAGTGAGCAGTTCTTC. This codes for CAISESTRGSEQFF.

V and J are TRBV5-6 and TRBJ1-2; D may be TRBD1 (6 bases). The V end was cut by 4 bases, the J end by 4 bases, with 14 bases between. The CDR3 loop spans 14 amino acids. Germline V gene sequence: CDR1 SGHDT, CDR2 YYEEEE. In DNA form, the CDR3 reads TGTGCCAGCAGCATTGGACAGAAACTCTATGGCTACACCTTC. It specifies CASSIGQKLYGYTF.

The gene calls are TRBV9 and TRBJ2-1; 12 positions agree with TRBD2. Trimming at V came to 4 bases and at J to 7 bases, leaving 9 bases not matched to a gene. In germline, CDR1 is SGDLS, CDR2 YYNGEE. CDR3 length: 16 amino acids. The CDR3 nucleotides are TGTGCCAGCAGCTTGAAGACTAGCGGGAGTCCAAATGAGCAGTTCTTC. This sequence encodes CASSLKTSGSPNEQFF.

This clone was observed a few times. The rearrangement joins TRBV5-8 to TRBJ2-5, with 11 bases lining up with TRBD1. With V trimmed by 4 bases and J by 4 bases, 6 bases remained unmatched. CDR1 SGHTS and CDR2 YDEGEE come from the germline V gene. There are 15 residues in the CDR3. The CDR3 region has the DNA TGTGCCAGCAGCGGGACAGGGGGGGACCGAGAGACCCAGTACTTC. Protein product: CASSGTGGDRETQYF. Looking up the rest from reference TRBV5-8 and TRBJ2-5 gives the full variable domain: EAGVTQSPTHLIKTRGQQATLRCSPISGHTSVYWYQQALGLGLQFLLWYDEGEERNRGNFPPRFSGRQFPNYSSELNVNALELEDSALYLCASSGTGGDRETQYFGPGTRLLVL.

This chain connects TRBV5-1 to TRBJ2-5; 8 nucleotides agree with TRBD1. V trimming: 4 bases; J trimming: 4 bases; junction bases outside the gene matches: 9. The CDR3 runs 15 residues. Germline V gene lookup returns CDR1 SGHRS and CDR2 YFSETQ. The CDR3 DNA reads TGCGCCAGCAGCGCCGGGACAGGTAGTAGAGAGACCCAGTACTTC. Amino acid sequence: CASSAGTGSRETQYF.

The V and J genes are TRBV7-2 and TRBJ2-5; 9 nucleotides align to TRBD2. This CDR3 contains 15 residues. The trim removed 5 bases at V and 4 bases at J, leaving 8 bases unmatched. CDR1 and CDR2 (germline): SGHTA, FQGNSA. The CDR3 is CASSTPAGGIETQYF. The CDR3 coding sequence is TGTGCCAGCAGCACACCAGCGGGAGGCATAGAGACCCAGTACTTC.

In its sample, this clone was seen once. The V call is TRBV12-1, the J call TRBJ1-1. TRBV12-1 corresponds to a pseudogene. The CDR3 extends over 15 amino acids. CDR3 DNA: TGTGCCAGCAGCTCCCTCCCCGTGGTAGACACTGAAGCTTTCTTT. This gives the protein CASSSLPVVDTEAFF.

V is TRBV18 and J is TRBJ1-2; a possible D gene is TRBD1 (5 bases). V lost 3 bases and J 0 bases, leaving 11 bases between the germline ends. From germline, CDR1 is KGHSH and CDR2 LQKENI. The CDR3 sequence is 15 residues long. The CDR3 bases are TGTGCCAGCTCACCCTTGGACACCTCTAACTATGGCTACACCTTC. It encodes CASSPLDTSNYGYTF.

The rearrangement uses TRBV5-6 and TRBJ2-7; D might be TRBD1 (6 bases). Germline assignment: CDR1 SGHDT and CDR2 YYEEEE. This CDR3 region has 15 residues. Trimming cost V 0 bases and J 2 bases, with 12 bases left between them. CDR3 sequence: CASSLGGQTTYEQYF. CDR3 DNA: TGTGCCAGCAGCTTGGGTGGACAGACCACCTACGAGCAGTACTTC.